One and the same sample provided the 28 T cell receptor beta chains below, sequenced in a study of Graves' ophthalmopathy and Graves' hyperthyroidism. The sequenced template was RNA, covering the TCR beta CDR3 region. The authors performed first-round RT-PCR with HTBI primers and then a second-round multiplex PCR. Using its own MiXCR run on the multiplex PCR reads, TCRdb lists one record per CDR3 protein. This sample carries over a million distinct CDR3 sequences, around a third of them seen once, and the ten largest clones take around 10%. The sequenced material came from peripheral blood or thyroid tissue (not recorded which). The origin of the receptors is an adult man with Graves' hyperthyroidism.

The table lists this clonotype with many counts. Compared with germline, one end of the junction differs, possibly owing to a read error. The rearrangement joins TRBV10-3 to TRBJ2-7; a weak D match, TRBD1 (5 bases). CDR3 length: 14 amino acids. Per germline, CDR1 ENHRY and CDR2 SYGVKD. The CDR3 loop reads CASSAMGRDTEQYF. CDR3 bases: TGTGCCAGCAGTGCGATGGGCAGGGATACCGAGCAGTACTTC.

This clonotype showed up just a few times. CDR3: CSATPTNQPQHF. DNA of the CDR3: TGCAGTGCTACACCGACGAATCAGCCCCAGCATTTT. The chain joins TRBV20-1 to TRBJ1-5; D not resolved. Germline lookup yields CDR1 DFQATT and CDR2 SNEGSKA (reference sequence). The CDR3 covers 12 residues. Trimming removed 4 bases from V and 4 bases from J, with 8 bases in between.

Note on this clonotype: A much more abundant neighbour one base away suggests this may be a read error. The chain uses TRBV6-4 and TRBJ2-6, with D possibly being TRBD1 or TRBD2 (5 bases each). Germline CDR1 is MRHNA and CDR2 is SNTAGT. The CDR3 length is 17 residues. CDR3 DNA: TGTGCCAGCACTCAAATCGTCGAGGGCTCTGGGGCCAACGTCCTGAGTTTC. Protein product: CASTQIVEGSGANVLSF.

This clonotype was recorded a few times. The gene calls are TRBV7-9 and TRBJ1-1; D may be TRBD1 (6 bases). Trimming took off 5 bases at V and 5 bases at J, with 18 bases between the two ends. The CDR3 consists of 15 residues. Looked up from germline, CDR1 is SEHNR and CDR2 is FQNEAQ (reference sequence). The CDR3 sequence is CASSPRRGGNTEAFF. CDR3 coding DNA: TGTGCCAGCAGCCCACGAAGGGGGGGTAATACTGAAGCTTTCTTT. The variable domain in full, completed from reference TRBV7-9 and TRBJ1-1, reads DTGVSQNPRHKITKRGQNVTFRCDPISEHNRLYWYRQTLGQGPEFLTYFQNEAQLEKSRLLSDRFSAERPKGSFSTLEIQRTEQGDSAMYLCASSPRRGGNTEAFFGQGTRLTVV.

This clonotype was picked up many times. The J gene is TRBJ2-7, the V gene TRBV2; TRBD2 matches 11 bases. Germline V gene data show CDR1 as SNHLY and CDR2 as FYNNEI. With 7 bases clipped from V and 3 bases from J, the junction kept 5 bases outside the gene matches. This CDR3 is 14 amino acids long. The CDR3: CASIAGTSGYEQYF. CDR3 bases: TGTGCCAGCATCGCCGGGACTAGCGGCTACGAGCAGTACTTC.

On this clonotype itself: A much larger clone lies one base from this, so it may be a read error. The V call is TRBV19, the J call TRBJ2-7; 9 bases map to TRBD1. The CDR3 runs 15 residues. Per the germline V gene, CDR1 is LNHDA and CDR2 is SQIVND (reference sequence). The CDR3 is CVSSHNPGQGYEQYF. The DNA of the CDR3 is TGTGTCAGTAGTCACAATCCGGGACAGGGTTACGAGCAGTACTTC.

The chain joins TRBV7-8 to TRBJ2-7, with a tentative D call TRBD2 (5 bases). The V gene's germline CDR1 is SGHVS and CDR2 FQNEAQ. With 2 bases removed from V and 0 bases from J, the gap between germline ends came to 11 bases. CDR3 length: 15 residues. The CDR3 reads CASSLSWGASYEQYF. The CDR3 nucleotides read TGTGCCAGCAGCTTAAGTTGGGGAGCCTCCTACGAGCAGTACTTC.

The chain combines TRBV30 with TRBJ2-2; D is uncertain. The CDR3 extends over 12 amino acids. The V gene lost 5 bases and the J gene lost 4 bases, with 8 bases spanning the gap. Germline-derived CDR1 and CDR2 are GTSNPN and SVGIG (reference sequence). The CDR3 sequence is CAWDETTGELFF. In DNA form, the CDR3 reads TGTGCCTGGGACGAAACCACCGGGGAGCTGTTTTTT. Variable domain in full (rest from reference TRBV30 and TRBJ2-2): SQTIHQWPATLVQPVGSPLSLECTVEGTSNPNLYWYRQAAGRGLQLLFYSVGIGQISSEVPQNLSASRPQDRQFILSSKKLLLSDSGFYLCAWDETTGELFFGEGSRLTVL.

CDR3 bases: TGTGCCAGCGCCAGGACAGGCGGTCAGCCCCAGCATTTT. Protein sequence: CASARTGGQPQHF. The V gene is TRBV7-9, the J gene TRBJ1-5, with 7 bases matching TRBD1. The V gene end was trimmed by 8 bases and the J gene end by 6 bases; junction bases not matched to a gene: 7. The germline V gene encodes CDR1 SEHNR and CDR2 FQNEAQ (reference sequence). The length of the CDR3 is 13 residues.

This clonotype was counted many times. V is TRBV29-1 and J is TRBJ1-1; tentatively, D is TRBD1 (5 bases). Germline V lookup: CDR1 SQVTM, CDR2 ANQGSEA. There are 11 residues in the CDR3. The V gene lost 8 bases and the J gene lost 5 bases, with 12 bases spanning the gap. For the CDR3, the DNA is TGCAGCTTTGGGGGGGGAACTGAAGCTTTCTTT. It specifies CSFGGGTEAFF.

This clonotype was detected many times. In nucleotides, the CDR3 is TGTGCCATCAGTGCCCCAGGGGCGGAGACCCAGTACTTC. This gives the protein CAISAPGAETQYF. The chain links TRBV10-3 to TRBJ2-5; TRBD1 might be the D (6 bases). The CDR3 loop spans 13 amino acids. Deletions cut 4 bases from V and 5 bases from J, with 11 bases between. The germline gives CDR1 ENHRY, CDR2 SYGVKD.

At least ten counts were recorded for this clonotype. This chain joins TRBV4-3 and TRBJ1-1, with D possibly matching TRBD1 (5 bases). Trimming stripped 3 bases from V and 1 base from J, with 9 bases between. CDR1 LGHNA and CDR2 YSLEER come from the germline V gene. This CDR3 spans 14 amino acids. The CDR3 spells CASSHRRENTEAFF. As DNA, the CDR3 is TGCGCCAGCAGCCATCGCAGGGAGAACACTGAAGCTTTCTTT.

This chain joins TRBV7-8 and TRBJ1-3; D call uncertain. The germline V and J ends were trimmed by 8 bases and 8 bases, with 16 bases remaining between them. The CDR3 is 13 residues long. Germline V gene data show CDR1 as SGHVS and CDR2 as FQNEAQ. This chain's CDR3 is CASHELSPDTIYF. The CDR3 DNA reads as TGTGCCAGCCACGAGCTTAGCCCGGACACCATATATTTT. The full variable domain, completed using reference TRBV7-8 and TRBJ1-3, is GAGVSQSPRYKVAKRGQDVALRCDPISGHVSLFWYQQALGQGPEFLTYFQNEAQLDKSGLPSDRFFAERPEGSVSTLKIQRTQQEDSAVYLCASHELSPDTIYFGEGSWLTVV.

This clonotype appeared many times. The J gene is TRBJ2-2, the V gene TRBV9, with TRBD2 as a possible D gene (6 bases). This CDR3 has 15 amino acids. Trimming removed 1 base from V and 0 bases from J, with 7 bases in between. Germline CDR1 and CDR2: SGDLS and YYNGEE. CDR3 sequence: CASSVPSANTGELFF. The CDR3 DNA follows: TGTGCCAGCAGCGTACCTAGCGCGAACACCGGGGAGCTGTTTTTT.

This clonotype has just a few counts. This chain joins TRBV29-1 and TRBJ2-5; a weak D match, TRBD2 (5 bases). From germline, CDR1 is SQVTM and CDR2 ANQGSEA. This CDR3 has 14 amino acids. V lost 5 bases and J lost 5, with 18 bases in between. The CDR3 DNA reads as TGCAGCGTTTTGCCCCGGGGTAGGAGCGAGACCCAGTACTTC. Translating it yields CSVLPRGRSETQYF.

This clonotype was recorded many times. The chain has TRBV29-1 and TRBJ2-5, with D uncertain. This CDR3 is built from 12 residues. V lost 5 bases, J lost 0 bases, and 7 bases lay in between. Germline loops: CDR1 SQVTM, CDR2 ANQGSEA. CDR3 region: CSVFGNQETQYF. For the CDR3, the DNA is TGCAGCGTTTTTGGCAACCAAGAGACCCAGTACTTC.

CDR3 sequence: CSASRLAGGSEEQYF. CDR3 sequence (DNA): TGCAGTGCTTCTCGACTAGCGGGAGGGTCGGAGGAGCAGTACTTC. J is TRBJ2-7 and V is TRBV20-1, with TRBD2 identical over 14 bases. This CDR3 is 15 amino acids long. The V and J ends lost 5 bases and 7 bases, in that order; junction bases with no gene match: 10. Germline V CDR1 and CDR2: DFQATT, SNEGSKA (reference sequence).

V gene TRBV11-2 combines with J gene TRBJ2-7; TRBD1 matches at 8 bases. CDR3 length: 16 amino acids. The germline gives CDR1 SGHAT, CDR2 FQNNGV. Losses at the gene ends were 5 bases for V and 7 bases for J; bases not matched to a gene: 16. The CDR3 reads CASSPVRDRWESEQYF. The CDR3 region has the DNA TGTGCCAGCAGCCCAGTCCGGGACAGGTGGGAATCGGAGCAGTACTTC.

There are many counts of this clonotype. The chain employs TRBV29-1 and TRBJ1-1; possibly TRBD1 for D (6 bases). The CDR3 runs to 14 residues. Between the trimmed V and J ends, which lost 7 bases and 4 bases, there was a span of 19 bases. In germline, CDR1 is SQVTM, CDR2 ANQGSEA. The DNA for the CDR3 is TGCAGCGCTCTCCTTGCAGACAGGCTCACTGAAGCTTTCTTT. Translating it yields CSALLADRLTEAFF.

V usage is TRBV7-2 and J usage is TRBJ2-7, with no clear D. The germline gives CDR1 SGHTA, CDR2 FQGNSA. V lost 1 base, J lost 7 bases, and 14 bases lay in between. The CDR3 sequence is 14 residues long. The CDR3 sequence is CASSLGVYLREQYF. The CDR3 region has the DNA TGTGCCAGCAGCTTAGGGGTTTATCTGCGGGAGCAGTACTTC.

The chain is built from TRBV2 and TRBJ2-7, with D unresolved. V lost 4 bases to trimming and J lost 8 bases, with 9 bases between them. From germline, CDR1 is SNHLY and CDR2 FYNNEI. The CDR3 consists of 11 residues. CDR3 region: CASSAQQKQYF. CDR3 coding DNA: TGTGCCAGCAGTGCCCAGCAGAAGCAGTACTTC.

This clonotype was detected only a few times. The gene calls are TRBV24-1 and TRBJ1-2, with D maybe TRBD1 (6 bases). Trimming shortened V by 3 bases and J by 6 bases, and 13 bases separated the two germline ends. CDR1 and CDR2 (germline): KGHDR, SFDVKD. This CDR3 has 14 residues. The CDR3 sequence: CATSDEQGIHGYTF. The CDR3 coding sequence is TGTGCCACCAGTGATGAACAGGGTATCCATGGCTACACCTTC.

The chain links TRBV20-1 to TRBJ2-7, with 8 positions matching TRBD1. V was pared by 1 base and J by 2 bases, with 10 bases of the junction left unmatched. This CDR3 region has 16 residues. From germline, CDR1 is DFQATT and CDR2 SNEGSKA (reference sequence). The CDR3: CSARAKPGTGTYEQYF. The CDR3 DNA reads as TGCAGTGCTAGAGCCAAACCAGGGACAGGCACCTACGAGCAGTACTTC.

This clonotype was found a few times. CDR3 sequence reads: CASRRDRGGEQYF. The CDR3 nucleotides read TGTGCCAGCAGGAGAGACAGGGGAGGCGAGCAGTACTTC. The J gene is TRBJ2-7, the V gene TRBV6-6; 8 bases line up with TRBD1. The CDR3 has 13 residues. J lost 6 bases, V lost 6 bases, and 7 bases had no gene match. The germline CDR1 and CDR2 sequences are MNHNY and SVGAGI (reference sequence).

In this sample, this clonotype turned up a few times. The V call is TRBV7-2, the J call TRBJ2-2; 8 positions agree with TRBD1. Germline values: CDR1 SGHTA, CDR2 FQGNSA. V dropped 5 bases and J dropped 4; count of bases not matched to a gene: 9. The CDR3 loop spans 16 amino acids. The chain's CDR3 is CASSARAGGRTGELFF. Here the CDR3 DNA reads TGTGCCAGCAGCGCCAGGGCAGGGGGCCGCACCGGGGAGCTGTTTTTT.

The J gene is TRBJ2-5, the V gene TRBV2; D is possibly TRBD2 (5 bases). The germline V gene has CDR1 SNHLY and CDR2 FYNNEI. The CDR3 length is 11 residues. V was shortened by 8 bases and J by 13 bases, with 17 bases between the two germline ends. The CDR3 loop is CASHTGLVPYF. CDR3 in DNA: TGTGCCAGCCACACGGGGTTGGTCCCGTACTTC.

This clonotype was seen repeatedly, ten times or more. The chain has TRBV7-9 and TRBJ2-7; D gene unclear. CDR3 length equals 15 residues. The ends were cut back, 5 bases at V and 1 base at J, with 15 bases in the middle. Germline values: CDR1 SEHNR, CDR2 FQNEAQ (reference sequence). The CDR3 sequence is CASSLPQQRSYEQYF. In DNA, the CDR3 is TGTGCCAGCAGCCTCCCTCAGCAGAGATCCTACGAGCAGTACTTC.

The chain carries TRBV25-1 and TRBJ1-1; 12 bases are shared with TRBD1. Germline CDR1 and CDR2: MGHDK and SYGVNS. With 6 bases clipped from V and 7 bases from J, the junction kept 6 bases outside the gene matches. This CDR3 comprises 14 residues. The CDR3 nucleotides read TGTGCCAGCAGCCCCGGGACAGGGGGCAGTGAAGCTTTCTTT. It yields the protein CASSPGTGGSEAFF.